These 8 T cell receptor beta chains share one sample of origin, sequenced in a study of OX40 agonist ivuxolimab in advanced cancers. Profiling relied on immunoSEQ multiplex PCR, and the TCRdb table lists in-frame clones only, not all of them. The sample records 130,000 or so clones, around 93% being singletons. The sample consisted of CD4+ or CD8+ T cells sorted from blood, taken in a trial of the OX40 agonist ivuxolimab. These receptors were taken from an adult with an advanced solid tumor such as melanoma, head and neck, liver or kidney cancer.

The V gene is TRBV19, the J gene TRBJ2-3; no clear D gene. Trimming took 9 bases from V and 3 from J, leaving 19 bases between them. CDR1 is LNHDA, CDR2 SQIVND, per germline (reference sequence). The CDR3 totals 15 residues. CDR3 in DNA: TGTGCCAGCCGTCCTTCGGGCATTTGGACAGATACGCAGTATTTT. Translated: CASRPSGIWTDTQYF.

The rearrangement uses TRBV28 and TRBJ2-5; a weak D match, TRBD1 (6 bases). The tail of the sequence fits TRBJ2-7 better, so the J call may be wrong. Germline lookup yields CDR1 MDHEN and CDR2 SYDVKM. The CDR3 sequence is 16 residues long. The CDR3 sequence is CASIPRGQGSGYEQYF. The CDR3 coding sequence is TGTGCCAGCATCCCAAGGGGACAAGGTAGTGGATACGAGCAGTACTTC.

For the CDR3, the DNA is TGTGCCAGCAGCCAAGGGGCAGGGGGCGCCCCCGGAGAGACCCAGTACTTC. Translated: CASSQGAGGAPGETQYF. The chain couples TRBV11-3 to TRBJ2-5; TRBD1 aligns across 8 bases. The CDR3 loop spans 17 amino acids. CDR1 is SGHNT, CDR2 YENEEA, per germline. The V segment lost 5 bases and the J segment 4 bases; nucleotides outside the gene matches: 15.

The genes are TRBV10-2 and TRBJ1-4; TRBD1 matches at 7 bases. Trimming removed 0 bases from V and 8 bases from J; junction bases left unmatched: 12. The CDR3 covers 17 residues. Germline V gene data show CDR1 as WSHSY and CDR2 as SAAADI. The CDR3 sequence: CASSESYSGGTSEKLFF. In DNA, the CDR3 is TGCGCCAGCAGTGAGTCTTATTCAGGGGGGACCTCGGAAAAACTGTTTTTT.

This clone was picked up one time. The V gene is TRBV7-8, the J gene TRBJ1-5; D is ambiguous. The germline CDR1 and CDR2 sequences are SGHVS and FQNEAQ. V gave up 4 bases and J gave up 0 bases, with 10 bases separating them. CDR3 size: 15 residues. DNA of the CDR3: TGTGCCAGCAGCTCGCGGGAAAATAGCAATCAGCCCCAGCATTTT. Protein product: CASSSRENSNQPQHF.

The J gene is TRBJ2-7, the V gene TRBV5-1; tentative D call: TRBD1 (6 bases). This CDR3 spans 14 amino acids. Trimming stripped 4 bases from V and 5 bases from J, with 16 bases between. Germline V gene sequence: CDR1 SGHRS, CDR2 YFSETQ. DNA for the CDR3: TGCGCCAGCAGCCCTGACAGGTCGGAGAACGAGCAGTACTTC. Protein product: CASSPDRSENEQYF.

The DNA of the CDR3 is TGTGCCAGCAGTCGAGGGACTAGCGGGAGCTTCGAGCAGTACTTC. Translated: CASSRGTSGSFEQYF. The chain links TRBV6-5 to TRBJ2-7, with TRBD2 matching 14 bases. This CDR3 contains 15 residues. V shed 5 bases and J 6 bases; nucleotides not matched to a gene: 6. Germline V gene data show CDR1 as MNHEY and CDR2 as SVGAGI.

The J gene is TRBJ2-4, the V gene TRBV7-2, with 9 bases lining up with TRBD1. The V gene end was trimmed by 3 bases and the J gene end by 0 bases; junction bases not matched to a gene: 3. This CDR3 region has 16 residues. Germline CDR1 SGHTA, CDR2 FQGNSA. The CDR3 coding sequence is TGTGCCAGCAGCTTCACAGGGGGCACAGCCAAAAACATTCAGTACTTC. Encoded protein: CASSFTGGTAKNIQYF.